This T cell receptor beta chain was sequenced in a study of T cell repertoires in cytomegalovirus infection. About the research overall: Public TCR beta signatures were indicative of both CMV infection and a matching HLA type.

Germline CDR1 and CDR2: SGHAT and FQNNGV. V was pared by 0 bases and J by 4 bases, with 1 base of the junction left unmatched. This CDR3 is 15 amino acids long. Study outcomes and limitations: HLA-C-restricted CMV clonotypes gave the most frequent clonotype in two of eight donors.

As concerns this clonotype: Its antigen is unidentified.

From the reads, TCRdb called clonotypes with MiXCR, one entry per CDR3 protein. This table holds about 920,000 distinct CDR3 sequences, roughly 30% found once. The sequence derives from a human donor in good health (CMV status not recorded). Some clones in this sample may be carry-over from other donors' samples. The sample was cultured CD8+ T cells from PBMCs, taken from culture after CMV antigen stimulation. The chain uses TRBV11-2 and TRBJ2-1; 9 bases align to TRBD2. The CDR3 protein is CASSLEREGYNEQFF. The CDR3 DNA sequence: TGTGCCAGCAGCTTAGAGCGGGAGGGATACAATGAGCAGTTCTTC.